One and the same sample provided the 16 T cell receptor beta chains below, sequenced in a study of blood T cells in healthy people across ages. Primers used in a second PCR of roughly 6 to 11 cycles were a sample-barcoded 5' primer and a J-beta primer mix. In TCRdb, the 5' RACE reads were re-called with MiXCR into one record per CDR3 protein. The table lists hundreds of thousands of distinct CDR3 sequences, roughly 32% of them singletons. Sequenced input: blood. Receptors originate from a woman older than 75 in good health.

Only a few counts were recorded for this clonotype. This rearrangement joins TRBV28 to TRBJ1-5, with no clear D. There are 16 residues in the CDR3. The germline gives CDR1 MDHEN, CDR2 SYDVKM. V was shortened by 5 bases and J by 2 bases, with 16 bases between the two germline ends. In nucleotides, the CDR3 is TGTGCCAGCAGTCTCCACCGGAGACCTGGCAATCAGCCCCAGCATTTT. Translating gives CASSLHRRPGNQPQHF.

A word on this clonotype: This may be a read error, as it is one base from a much larger clone. The chain has TRBV20-1 and TRBJ2-1; D uncertain. Trimming removed 7 bases at V and 13 bases at J, with 17 bases between. Germline V gene data show CDR1 as DFQATT and CDR2 as SNEGSKA (reference sequence). The CDR3 covers 11 residues. The chain's CDR3 is CSVRITELQFF. For the CDR3, the DNA is TGCAGTGTTAGGATCACGGAACTCCAGTTCTTC.

A remark on this clonotype: This clone may be a read error of a much larger clone one base away. This sequence joins TRBV2 and TRBJ2-7, with TRBD2 matching 8 bases. Germline V gives CDR1 SNHLY, CDR2 FYNNEI. The V gene end was trimmed by 2 bases and the J gene end by 7 bases; junction bases not matched to a gene: 10. CDR3 length equals 15 residues. The CDR3 DNA reads as TGTGCCAGCAGTGAACGGCGGGGGGAGTACAATGAGCAGTACTTC. This encodes CASSERRGEYNEQYF.

This clonotype was observed many times. The gene calls are TRBV6-2 or TRBV6-3 and TRBJ2-3, with TRBD2 identical over 8 bases. After removal of 5 bases from V and 2 bases from J, the junction contained 9 bases not matched to a gene. CDR1 MNHEY and CDR2 SVGEGT come from the germline V gene. This CDR3 has 16 amino acids. The CDR3: CASSPSRGGLTDTQYF. CDR3 DNA: TGTGCCAGCAGTCCCTCCCGGGGGGGCCTCACAGATACGCAGTATTTT.

The V gene is TRBV15, the J gene TRBJ1-2, with a weak D call TRBD1 (6 bases). CDR1 is LNHNV and CDR2 is YYDKDF in the germline V gene (reference sequence). V lost 0 bases to trimming and J lost 4 bases, with 15 bases between them. This CDR3 spans 16 amino acids. The DNA for the CDR3 is TGTGCCACCAGCAGAGATTACCCTACAGGGACCTATGGCTACACCTTC. Amino acids: CATSRDYPTGTYGYTF.

This clonotype was picked up many times. This chain links TRBV5-1 with TRBJ2-3, with 9 bases that match TRBD1. The CDR3 extends over 16 amino acids. Unmatched junction bases numbered 7, after V lost 3 bases and J lost 2 bases. CDR1 is SGHRS and CDR2 is YFSETQ in the germline V gene. The CDR3 bases are TGCGCCAGCAGCTCTACGGGACAGGGATTCACAGATACGCAGTATTTT. Translated: CASSSTGQGFTDTQYF.

CDR3 protein: CAWSVRSPLHF. The CDR3 DNA reads as TGTGCCTGGAGTGTACGTTCACCCCTCCACTTT. The gene calls are TRBV30 and TRBJ1-6; D is unclear. The V end was cut by 0 bases, the J end by 9 bases, with 3 bases between. The germline V gene encodes CDR1 GTSNPN and CDR2 SVGIG (reference sequence). The length of the CDR3 is 11 residues.

V usage is TRBV5-1 and J usage is TRBJ2-5; D possibly matches TRBD1 or TRBD2 (6 bases each). The germline CDR1 and CDR2 sequences are SGHRS and YFSETQ. V was shortened by 2 bases and J by 3 bases, with 14 bases between the two germline ends. This CDR3 is 15 amino acids long. Here the CDR3 reads CASSLGGTFEETQYF. CDR3 DNA: TGCGCCAGCAGCTTAGGGGGGACCTTCGAAGAGACCCAGTACTTC.

The table lists this clonotype with many counts. The V call is TRBV20-1, the J call TRBJ2-3, with 8 bases matching TRBD1. After removal of 5 bases from V and 5 bases from J, the junction contained 9 bases not matched to a gene. CDR1 and CDR2 (germline): DFQATT, SNEGSKA (reference sequence). CDR3 size: 14 residues. CDR3 loop: CSAHGQGQKDTQYF. CDR3 nucleotides: TGCAGTGCTCATGGACAGGGCCAAAAAGATACGCAGTATTTT.

The chain links TRBV9 to TRBJ1-1; a possible D gene is TRBD1 (5 bases). The V gene lost 5 bases and the J gene lost 10 bases, with 18 bases spanning the gap. This CDR3 region has 13 residues. Germline V CDR1 and CDR2: SGDLS, YYNGEE. The CDR3 loop reads CASSAIPTGTAFF. For the CDR3, the DNA is TGTGCCAGCAGTGCAATCCCGACTGGGACAGCTTTCTTT.

The J gene is TRBJ2-3, the V gene TRBV20-1; unclear D gene. There are 15 residues in the CDR3. Germline loops: CDR1 DFQATT, CDR2 SNEGSKA (reference sequence). The V and J ends lost 0 bases and 2 bases respectively, with 12 bases between them. The CDR3 loop reads CSARDPHRNTDTQYF. CDR3 nucleotide sequence: TGCAGTGCTAGAGATCCTCACCGGAACACAGATACGCAGTATTTT.

This clonotype was seen only a few times. The rearrangement uses TRBV7-2 and TRBJ1-6; D is perhaps TRBD1 (6 bases). The CDR3 has 14 residues. Trimming removed 5 bases at V and 7 bases at J, with 12 bases between. The germline CDR1 and CDR2 sequences are SGHTA and FQGNSA. The CDR3 spells CASSPRTVNSPLHF. The CDR3 region has the DNA TGTGCCAGCAGCCCCCGGACAGTCAATTCACCCCTCCACTTT.

This clonotype has a count of ten or more. The rearrangement uses TRBV9 and TRBJ2-1, with TRBD2 matching 7 bases. Trimming at V came to 0 bases and at J to 7 bases, leaving 4 bases not matched to a gene. There are 14 residues in the CDR3. Germline CDR1 and CDR2: SGDLS and YYNGEE. Here the CDR3 reads CASSVAGGVNEQFF. In DNA, the CDR3 is TGTGCCAGCAGCGTAGCGGGGGGTGTAAATGAGCAGTTCTTC.

Ten or more counts support this clonotype. J is TRBJ2-7 and V is TRBV18; 9 bases fit TRBD1. CDR1 and CDR2 from the germline V gene are KGHSH and LQKENI. The CDR3 is 15 residues long. J gave up 0 bases and V 5 bases, and 5 bases lay outside the gene matches. CDR3 DNA sequence: TGTGCCAGCTCAGACCGGGACAGGGCCTCCTACGAGCAGTACTTC. It translates to CASSDRDRASYEQYF. Full variable domain (remainder filled in from reference TRBV18 and TRBJ2-7): NAGVMQNPRHLVRRRGQEARLRCSPMKGHSHVYWYRQLPEEGLKFMVYLQKENIIDESGMPKERFSAEFPKEGPSILRIQQVVRGDSAAYFCASSDRDRASYEQYFGPGTRLTVT.

This clonotype was detected ten times or more. The chain recombines TRBV3-1 with TRBJ2-3, with no clear D. Germline V gene lookup returns CDR1 LGHDT and CDR2 YNNKEL (reference sequence). The CDR3 runs 13 residues. Trimming removed 3 bases from V and 0 bases from J, with 4 bases in between. The CDR3 loop reads CASSQDSTDTQYF. DNA for the CDR3: TGTGCCAGCAGCCAGGACAGCACAGATACGCAGTATTTT.

V is TRBV9 and J is TRBJ1-4; 8 nucleotides agree with TRBD1. The CDR3 sequence is 15 residues long. Germline lookup yields CDR1 SGDLS and CDR2 YYNGEE. J was trimmed by 2 bases and V by 6 bases; bases with no gene match: 6. The CDR3 protein is CASNYRTGTNEKLFF. CDR3 nucleotides: TGTGCCAGCAACTACCGGACAGGGACTAATGAAAAACTGTTTTTT. The variable domain in full, with the rest retrieved from reference TRBV9 and TRBJ1-4, is DSGVTQTPKHLITATGQRVTLRCSPRSGDLSVYWYQQSLDQGLQFLIQYYNGEERAKGNILERFSAQQFPDLHSELNLSSLELGDSALYFCASNYRTGTNEKLFFGSGTQLSVL.